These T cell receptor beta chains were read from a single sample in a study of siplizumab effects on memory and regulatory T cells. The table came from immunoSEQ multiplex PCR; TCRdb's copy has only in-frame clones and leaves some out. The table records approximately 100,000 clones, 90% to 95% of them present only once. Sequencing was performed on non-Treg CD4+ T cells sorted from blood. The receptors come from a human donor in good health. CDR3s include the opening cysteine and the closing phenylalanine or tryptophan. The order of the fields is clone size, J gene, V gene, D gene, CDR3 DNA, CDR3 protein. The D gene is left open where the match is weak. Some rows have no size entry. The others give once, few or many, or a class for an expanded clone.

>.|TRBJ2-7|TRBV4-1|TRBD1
TGCGCCAGCAGCCATGCGGGACAGGGCCCCTACGAGCAGTACTTC
CASSHAGQGPYEQYF
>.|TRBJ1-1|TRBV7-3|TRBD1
TGTGCCAGCAGCCCAACGGGACAGCTGAACACTGAAGCTTTCTTT
CASSPTGQLNTEAFF
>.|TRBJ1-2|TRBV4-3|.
TGCGCCAGCAGCTCATATGCTATCCAGGATAACTATGGCTACACCTTC
CASSSYAIQDNYGYTF
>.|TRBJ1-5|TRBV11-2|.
TGTGCCAGCAGCTTATCGACGGGGCAGCCCCAGCATTTT
CASSLSTGQPQHF
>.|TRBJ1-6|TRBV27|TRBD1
TGTGCCAGCAGTTTACCGGGACAGGGGGCGCGGGCCCTCCACTTT
CASSLPGQGARALHF
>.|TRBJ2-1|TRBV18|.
TGTGCCAGCTCGCTGTATTGGTTGAGCTCCTACAATGAGCAGTTCTTC
CASSLYWLSSYNEQFF
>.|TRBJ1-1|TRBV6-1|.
TGTGCCAGCAGTCAGGGACAGAACACTGAAGCTTTCTTT
CASSQGQNTEAFF
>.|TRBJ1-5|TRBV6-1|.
TGTGCCAGCAGTGTGAGGGTAGGACCCCAGCATTTT
CASSVRVGPQHF
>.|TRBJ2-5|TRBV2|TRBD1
TGTGCCAGCAGTGCCCAACAGGGGTCCGGGGAGACCCAGTACTTC
CASSAQQGSGETQYF
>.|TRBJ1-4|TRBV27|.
TGTGCCAGCAGTGGGGGGATCGGTGAAAAACTGTTTTTT
CASSGGIGEKLFF
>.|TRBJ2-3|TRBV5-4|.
TGTGCCAGCAGCTCCGGGGGGCAAGCTACGCAGTATTTT
CASSSGGQATQYF
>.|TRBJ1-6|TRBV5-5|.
TGTGCCAGCAGCCCCAATGACAGGACTCCCCTCCACTTT
CASSPNDRTPLHF
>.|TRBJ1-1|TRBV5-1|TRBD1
TGCGCCAGCAGCGTTACGACAGGGGGCAACACTGAAGCTTTCTTT
CASSVTTGGNTEAFF
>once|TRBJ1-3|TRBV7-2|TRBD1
TGTGCCAGCAGCTTCGGGACAGGGAAGGGAAACACCATATATTTT
CASSFGTGKGNTIYF
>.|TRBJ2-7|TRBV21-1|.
TGTGCCAGCAGCGAGTGTTTACCGGGACACCTTTCCTACGAGCAGTACTTC
CASSECLPGHLSYEQYF
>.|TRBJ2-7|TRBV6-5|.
TGTGCCAGCCACCCTGACAGTGTGGTCTACGAGCAGTACTTC
CASHPDSVVYEQYF
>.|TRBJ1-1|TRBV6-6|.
TGTGCCAGCAACTCCTATGACGGCAATGAAGCTTTCTTT
CASNSYDGNEAFF
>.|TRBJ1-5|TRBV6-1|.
TGTGCCAGCAGTGATTTTGGCAGCAATCAGCCCCAGCATTTT
CASSDFGSNQPQHF
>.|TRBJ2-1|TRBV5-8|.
TGTGCCAGCAGCGCGCTGACCAGCGGGTTACTATACAATGAGCAGTTCTTC
CASSALTSGLLYNEQFF
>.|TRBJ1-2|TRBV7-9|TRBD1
TGTGCCAGCAGCTTTGGGACAGACTATGGCTACACCTTC
CASSFGTDYGYTF
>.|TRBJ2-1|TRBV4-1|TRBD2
TGCGCCAGCAGCACCTTTATCGGGGGGGCCCAGACCAGCTACAATGAGCAGTTCTTC
CASSTFIGGAQTSYNEQFF
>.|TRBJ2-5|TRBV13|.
TGTGCCAGCAGCGGAGGACGTGAAAGGGGGGCCCAAGAGACCCAGTACTTC
CASSGGRERGAQETQYF
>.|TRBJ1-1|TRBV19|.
TGTGCCAGTTCTCAAAACAGGGACACTGAAGCTTTCTTT
CASSQNRDTEAFF
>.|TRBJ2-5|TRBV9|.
TGTGCCAGCAGCGCTTCTTCGGGGAGCCAAGAGACCCAGTACTTC
CASSASSGSQETQYF
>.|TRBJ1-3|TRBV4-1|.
TGCGCCAGCAGCCAAGACCTCGGCAGGGACTCTGGAAACACCATATATTTT
CASSQDLGRDSGNTIYF
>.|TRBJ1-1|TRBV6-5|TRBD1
TGTGCCAGCACAGCAGGGGGCATTGAAGCTTTCTTT
CASTAGGIEAFF
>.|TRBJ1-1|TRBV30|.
TGTGCCTGGAGTTTGCGGAACACTGAAGCTTTCTTT
CAWSLRNTEAFF
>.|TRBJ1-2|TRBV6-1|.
TGTGCCAGCAGGGCGGCTGACCTGAACTATGGCTACACCTTC
CASRAADLNYGYTF
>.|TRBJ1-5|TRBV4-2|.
TGTGCCAGCAGCCAAACCCTCTCTAATCAGCCCCAGCATTTT
CASSQTLSNQPQHF
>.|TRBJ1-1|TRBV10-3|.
TGTGCCATCAGAGCCCGGGACCCCGGGGATGACACTGAAGCTTTCTTT
CAIRARDPGDDTEAFF
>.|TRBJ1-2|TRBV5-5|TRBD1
TGTGCCAGCAGCCCACTAACAGGGGCCAGCGGGTATGGCTACACCTTC
CASSPLTGASGYGYTF
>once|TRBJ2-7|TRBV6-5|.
TGTGCCAGCAGTTCCGCACAGTACGAGCAGTACTTC
CASSSAQYEQYF
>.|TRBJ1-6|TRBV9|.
TGTGCCAGCAGCGGTCCGCTGGATAATTCACCCCTCCACTTT
CASSGPLDNSPLHF
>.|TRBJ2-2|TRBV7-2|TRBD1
TGTGCCAGCAGCTTAAAGCGGACAGGGAATTTGGCCGGGGAGCTGTTTTTT
CASSLKRTGNLAGELFF
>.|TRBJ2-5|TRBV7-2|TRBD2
TGTGCCAGCAGCTTATTTCGGCGGGGGGGCCAAGAGACCCAGTACTTC
CASSLFRRGGQETQYF
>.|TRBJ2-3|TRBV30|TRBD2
TGTGCCTGGAGTGTAGCTCGGACTAGCGGTAGCCCAGATACGCAGTATTTT
CAWSVARTSGSPDTQYF
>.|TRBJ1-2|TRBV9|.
TGTGCCAGCAGCGTAGGTGACAGGTTAGCTAACTATGGCTACACCTTC
CASSVGDRLANYGYTF
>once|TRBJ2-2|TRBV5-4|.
TGTGCCAGCAGCCAATCGGGACTCCTCACCGGGGAGCTGTTTTTT
CASSQSGLLTGELFF
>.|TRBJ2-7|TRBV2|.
TGTGCCAGCAGGTTGGACGGAGGACACCCGGTTCTAAGGTACTTC
CASRLDGGHPVLRYF
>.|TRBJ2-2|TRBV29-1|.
TGCAGCGTTGGTACGGTGCTGGGCACCGGGGAGCTGTTTTTT
CSVGTVLGTGELFF
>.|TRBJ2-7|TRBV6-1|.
TGTGCCAGCAGTGAAGGAGGGGCCTACGAGCAGTACTTC
CASSEGGAYEQYF
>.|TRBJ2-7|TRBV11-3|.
TGTGCCAGCAGCCCCGGGCCTTGGAACGAGCAGTACTTC
CASSPGPWNEQYF
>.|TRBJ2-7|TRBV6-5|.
TGTGCCAGCACCTTTTTGGGCGAGCAGTACTTC
CASTFLGEQYF